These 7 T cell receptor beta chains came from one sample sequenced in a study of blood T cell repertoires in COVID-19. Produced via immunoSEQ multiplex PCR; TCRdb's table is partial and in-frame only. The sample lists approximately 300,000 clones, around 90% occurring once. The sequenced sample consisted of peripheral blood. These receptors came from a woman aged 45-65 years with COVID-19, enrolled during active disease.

The CDR3 loop reads CASSPGPGQGGSGANVLTF. The DNA of the CDR3 is TGTGCCAGCAGCCCTGGTCCCGGACAGGGGGGTTCTGGGGCCAACGTCCTGACTTTC. The chain uses TRBV7-9 and TRBJ2-6, with TRBD1 matching 10 bases. With V trimmed by 5 bases and J by 1 base, 11 bases remained unmatched. Germline V gene lookup returns CDR1 SEHNR and CDR2 FQNEAQ (reference sequence). The CDR3 loop spans 19 amino acids.

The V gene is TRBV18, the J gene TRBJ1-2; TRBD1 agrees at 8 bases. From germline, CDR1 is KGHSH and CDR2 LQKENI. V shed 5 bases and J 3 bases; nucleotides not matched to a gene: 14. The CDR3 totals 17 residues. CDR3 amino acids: CASSSLAGTGDYYGYTF. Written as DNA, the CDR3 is TGTGCCAGCTCATCCCTCGCCGGGACAGGCGACTACTATGGCTACACCTTC.

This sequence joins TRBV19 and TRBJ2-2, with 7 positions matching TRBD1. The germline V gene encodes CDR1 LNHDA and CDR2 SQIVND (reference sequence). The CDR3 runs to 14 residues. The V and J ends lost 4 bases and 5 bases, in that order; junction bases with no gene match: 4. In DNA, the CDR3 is TGTGCCAGTAGTACCCAGACAGGGACCGGGGAGCTGTTTTTT. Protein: CASSTQTGTGELFF.

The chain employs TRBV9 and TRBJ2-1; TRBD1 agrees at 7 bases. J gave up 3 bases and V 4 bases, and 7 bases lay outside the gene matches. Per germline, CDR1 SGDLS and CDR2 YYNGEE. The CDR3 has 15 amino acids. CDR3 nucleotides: TGTGCCAGCAGCCTTGAGGGGGCTTACTACAATGAGCAGTTCTTC. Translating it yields CASSLEGAYYNEQFF.

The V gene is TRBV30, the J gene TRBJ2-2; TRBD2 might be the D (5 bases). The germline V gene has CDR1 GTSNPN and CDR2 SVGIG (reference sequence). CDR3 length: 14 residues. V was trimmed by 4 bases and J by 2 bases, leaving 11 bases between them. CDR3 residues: CAWTSGKNTGELFF. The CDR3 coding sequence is TGTGCCTGGACCTCCGGGAAAAACACCGGGGAGCTGTTTTTT.

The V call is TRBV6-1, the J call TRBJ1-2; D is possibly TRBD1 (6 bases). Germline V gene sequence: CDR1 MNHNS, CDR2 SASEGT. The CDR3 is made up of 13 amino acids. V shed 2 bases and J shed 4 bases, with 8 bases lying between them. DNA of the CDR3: TGTGCCAGCAGTGAAAACAGGGTCTATGGCTACACCTTC. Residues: CASSENRVYGYTF.

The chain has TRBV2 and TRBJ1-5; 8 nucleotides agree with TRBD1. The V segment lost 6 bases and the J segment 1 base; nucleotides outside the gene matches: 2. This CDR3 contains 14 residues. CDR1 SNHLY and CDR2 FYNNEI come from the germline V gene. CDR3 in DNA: TGTGCCAGCAGGGACAGGGTCAGCAATCAGCCCCAGCATTTT. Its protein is CASRDRVSNQPQHF. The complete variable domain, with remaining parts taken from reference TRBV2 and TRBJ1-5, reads EPEVTQTPSHQVTQMGQEVILRCVPISNHLYFYWYRQILGQKVEFLVSFYNNEISEKSEIFDDQFSVERPDGSNFTLKIRSTKLEDSAMYFCASRDRVSNQPQHFGDGTRLSIL.